This T cell receptor (beta chain) was captured by sequencing in a study of blood T cells in healthy people across ages. As for the study in general: Template switching retrieved approximately one barcoded beta molecule for each two T cells.

Combining a sample-barcoded 5' primer with a J-beta primer mix, a second PCR ran for 7 to 11 cycles. TCRdb used MiXCR to reprocess the 5' RACE reads, holding one entry per CDR3 protein. The sample holds some 1,500,000 distinct CDR3 sequences, less than 45% seen once. Notes on the study in general: Diversity estimates drawn from one million T cells were deemed underestimates.

Germline V gives CDR1 MNHEY, CDR2 SMNVEV (reference sequence). V gave up 6 bases and J gave up 0 bases, with 12 bases separating them. The CDR3 consists of 14 residues. This clonotype was found a few times. Its antigen remains unidentified. The V gene is TRBV27, the J gene TRBJ2-7; TRBD2 is a possible D gene (7 bases). The TCR originated in a woman under 30 in good health. Sequenced sample: blood. CDR3: CASREGDYSYEQYF. CDR3 bases: TGTGCCAGCAGAGAGGGGGACTACTCCTACGAGCAGTACTTC.